This T cell receptor beta chain was captured by sequencing in a study of blood T cell repertoires in COVID-19. Turning to the study itself: The United States, Italy and Spain supplied acute and convalescent COVID-19 samples. Sample material is recorded as cDNA or gDNA derived from T cells, B-cell-depleted T cells, or PBMCs.

Between the trimmed V and J ends, which lost 4 bases and 6 bases, there was a span of 14 bases. Germline V gene data show CDR1 as SGHRS and CDR2 as YFSETQ. The CDR3 is made up of 13 amino acids. Per the original methods: The authors estimated nucleated cell counts from reference gene primer amplification. Repertoires were generated with immunoSEQ multiplex PCR, while TCRdb's copy carries only in-frame clones and drops some. Clone size and the V and J calls come from that table; the DNA yielded D and trimming. Of 250,000 to 300,000 clones in the sample, 75% to 90% were seen once. The sequencing sample was made of peripheral blood. The clonotype originates from a middle-aged woman who had recovered from COVID-19. The genes are TRBV5-1 and TRBJ2-7; TRBD2 is a possible D gene (7 bases). The CDR3 region is CASSPRGGGEQYF. The CDR3 nucleotides read TGCGCCAGCAGCCCCCGAGGGGGGGGCGAGCAGTACTTC.